The rows below give T cell receptor beta chains drawn from one sample of a study of T-cell memory formation after mild COVID-19. TCRdb used MiXCR to reprocess the 5' RACE reads, holding one entry per CDR3 protein. Here the sample spans some 31,000 distinct CDR3 sequences, 12% being singletons. Sequenced: PBMCs or a T cell subset sorted from them (not recorded which). Source of these receptors: an adult woman who had mild COVID-19 (a few samples of this study predate the infection). Cell type and time point are not known. Both conserved end residues are part of each CDR3. D genes are given only for firm matches. Size tells how often a clone was seen (once, few, many) or the class of an expanded clone, and some rows leave it out.

clone_size,cdr3_length,j_call,v_call,d_call,cdr3_aa,cdr3_nt
many,15,TRBJ2-2,TRBV6-2/TRBV6-3,NA,CASSYQAGNTGELFF,TGTGCCAGCAGTTACCAGGCAGGGAACACCGGGGAGCTGTTTTTT
many,15,TRBJ1-5,TRBV20-1,NA,CSAGYDGYSNQPQHF,TGCAGTGCTGGTTACGACGGGTATAGCAATCAGCCCCAGCATTTT
NA,14,TRBJ2-7,TRBV6-2/TRBV6-3,NA,CASSWDPLSYEQYF,TGTGCCAGCAGTTGGGACCCCCTCTCCTACGAGCAGTACTTC
few,18,TRBJ1-4,TRBV19,NA,CASSTQTGRGATNEKLFF,TGTGCCAGTAGTACCCAGACCGGGCGCGGAGCAACTAATGAAAAACTGTTTTTT
many,15,TRBJ2-7,TRBV27,NA,CASRRPGPSSYEQYF,TGTGCCAGCAGACGACCGGGGCCGAGCTCCTACGAGCAGTACTTC
many,12,TRBJ2-7,TRBV6-2/TRBV6-3,NA,CASRRGAYEQYF,TGTGCCAGCAGGAGAGGGGCCTACGAGCAGTACTTC
many,13,TRBJ1-1,TRBV6-2/TRBV6-3,NA,CASRQDLNTEAFF,TGTGCCAGCCGACAGGACCTAAATACTGAAGCTTTCTTT
many,16,TRBJ2-5,TRBV7-2,TRBD2,CASSTSTSGPTETQYF,TGTGCCAGCAGCACCTCGACTAGCGGGCCCACAGAGACCCAGTACTTC
many,15,TRBJ1-2,TRBV7-8,NA,CASSDMTGGDYGYTF,TGTGCCAGCAGCGATATGACAGGAGGAGACTATGGCTACACCTTC
many,13,TRBJ1-1,TRBV12-3/TRBV12-4,NA,CASSFVEVTEAFF,TGTGCCAGCAGTTTTGTCGAGGTAACTGAAGCTTTCTTT
many,13,TRBJ1-2,TRBV5-1,NA,CASSDTSGYGYTF,TGCGCCAGCAGCGACACGTCAGGCTATGGCTACACCTTC
many,13,TRBJ2-7,TRBV24-1,NA,CATSRDGGYEQYF,TGTGCCACCAGTCGGGACGGAGGATACGAGCAGTACTTC
many,12,TRBJ1-1,TRBV10-3,NA,CAISGRGTEAFF,TGTGCCATCAGTGGACGGGGAACTGAAGCTTTCTTT
NA,15,TRBJ2-1,TRBV2,TRBD2,CASRDTSGSLNEQFF,TGTGCCAGCAGGGATACTAGCGGGAGTCTCAATGAGCAGTTCTTC
many,13,TRBJ1-1,TRBV11-3,NA,CASSSVGNTEAFF,TGTGCCAGCAGCTCTGTTGGGAACACTGAAGCTTTCTTT
many,15,TRBJ2-1,TRBV6-1,NA,CASKKRPIGFDEQFF,TGTGCCAGCAAAAAGAGGCCAATTGGTTTCGATGAGCAGTTCTTC
many,13,TRBJ2-2,TRBV7-3,NA,CASQDRNTGELFF,TGTGCCAGTCAGGACAGGAACACCGGGGAGCTGTTTTTT
many,18,TRBJ2-2,TRBV11-2,TRBD2,CASSSQRESGRASGELFF,TGTGCCAGCAGCTCCCAAAGAGAAAGCGGGAGGGCATCCGGGGAGCTGTTTTTT
NA,15,TRBJ2-6,TRBV19,NA,CASSSRGSGANVLTF,TGTGCCAGTAGCAGCAGGGGTTCTGGGGCCAACGTCCTGACTTTC
many,13,TRBJ1-2,TRBV27,TRBD1,CASSRTGAYGYTF,TGTGCCAGCAGTCGGACAGGGGCATATGGCTACACCTTC
many,15,TRBJ2-3,TRBV11-3,TRBD2,CASSSRTSGRGTQYF,TGTGCCAGCAGCTCCCGGACTAGCGGGAGGGGTACGCAGTATTTT
many,14,TRBJ2-7,TRBV6-1,TRBD2,CASTTPGLAGEQYF,TGTGCCAGCACCACTCCCGGACTAGCTGGCGAGCAGTACTTC
many,16,TRBJ2-3,TRBV7-3,TRBD2,CASSFTGGGGTDTQYF,TGTGCCAGCAGCTTTACCGGGGGAGGGGGCACAGATACGCAGTATTTT
many,16,TRBJ2-1,TRBV20-1,TRBD2,CSARDPERGENNEQFF,TGCAGTGCTAGAGATCCTGAGCGGGGGGAAAACAATGAGCAGTTCTTC
many,18,TRBJ2-1,TRBV5-4,TRBD2,CASSLAGGWTSGDNEQFF,TGTGCCAGCAGCTTGGCCGGAGGGTGGACTAGCGGCGACAATGAGCAGTTCTTC
many,12,TRBJ2-1,TRBV12-3/TRBV12-4,NA,CASSLEGRGQFF,TGTGCCAGCAGTTTGGAGGGGAGAGGGCAGTTCTTC
many,14,TRBJ1-1,TRBV27,NA,CASSLLGAGTEAFF,TGTGCCAGCAGTTTACTGGGGGCGGGCACTGAAGCTTTCTTT
many,16,TRBJ2-1,TRBV7-2,TRBD1,CASSLGKGRGPDEQFF,TGTGCCAGCAGCTTAGGTAAGGGCAGGGGGCCCGACGAGCAGTTCTTC
NA,14,TRBJ2-7,TRBV5-1,TRBD1,CASSPRQGRYEQYF,TGCGCCAGCAGCCCGAGACAGGGCCGGTACGAGCAGTACTTC
many,13,TRBJ1-5,TRBV7-3,NA,CASSYGGDQPQHF,TGTGCCAGCAGCTACGGGGGGGATCAGCCCCAGCATTTT
many,16,TRBJ2-1,TRBV18,NA,CASSPVDRTSYNEQFF,TGTGCCAGCTCACCAGTCGACAGGACCTCCTACAATGAGCAGTTCTTC
many,13,TRBJ2-5,TRBV20-1,NA,CSAPAGKQETQYF,TGCAGTGCTCCCGCGGGGAAACAAGAGACCCAGTACTTC
many,14,TRBJ1-1,TRBV5-6,NA,CASSLTDLNTEAFF,TGTGCCAGCAGCCTGACAGACCTGAACACTGAAGCTTTCTTT
many,15,TRBJ2-1,TRBV10-3,TRBD1,CAISGRDRGYNEQFF,TGTGCCATCAGTGGCCGGGACAGGGGCTACAATGAGCAGTTCTTC
many,13,TRBJ2-7,TRBV7-9,NA,CASSLSQRPEQYF,TGTGCCAGCAGCTTATCCCAGCGCCCCGAGCAGTACTTC
many,11,TRBJ2-7,TRBV12-3/TRBV12-4,NA,CASSLRQAQYF,TGTGCCAGCAGTCTCAGACAGGCCCAGTACTTC
NA,14,TRBJ1-2,TRBV6-5,TRBD1,CASSYGDRVNGYTF,TGTGCCAGCAGTTACGGGGACAGGGTGAATGGCTACACCTTC
many,15,TRBJ1-3,TRBV29-1,TRBD1,CSVLQGVSSGNTIYF,TGCAGCGTCCTACAGGGGGTATCCTCTGGAAACACCATATATTTT
NA,15,TRBJ2-5,TRBV7-9,NA,CASSLVSGPLETQYF,TGTGCCAGCAGCTTAGTTTCCGGGCCATTGGAGACCCAGTACTTC
many,14,TRBJ2-7,TRBV29-1,NA,CSVSGGGSSYEQYF,TGCAGCGTTTCCGGGGGCGGAAGCTCCTACGAGCAGTACTTC
many,17,TRBJ1-6,TRBV7-9,TRBD1,CASSRIRDSSYNSPLHF,TGTGCCAGCAGCCGAATAAGGGACAGCTCCTATAATTCACCCCTCCACTTT
many,18,TRBJ2-1,TRBV11-3,TRBD2,CASSVGTSGRIGYNEQFF,TGTGCCAGCAGCGTTGGGACTAGCGGGAGAATTGGGTACAATGAGCAGTTCTTC
many,16,TRBJ1-1,TRBV18,NA,CASSHPGGRAGTEAFF,TGTGCCAGCTCACACCCCGGGGGTAGGGCAGGCACTGAAGCTTTCTTT
many,14,TRBJ2-2,TRBV4-2,TRBD2,CASSPGREAGELFF,TGTGCCAGCAGCCCCGGGAGGGAGGCCGGGGAGCTGTTTTTT
many,13,TRBJ2-3,TRBV24-1,NA,CATSELFGDTQYF,TGTGCCACCAGTGAGCTCTTTGGAGATACGCAGTATTTT
many,15,TRBJ2-1,TRBV21-1,NA,CANSGAVSSYNEQFF,TGTGCCAACTCGGGAGCGGTGAGCTCCTACAATGAGCAGTTCTTC
many,14,TRBJ2-7,TRBV16,TRBD1,CASSLRDRGHEQYF,TGTGCCAGCAGCCTCCGGGACAGGGGGCACGAGCAGTACTTC
NA,16,TRBJ2-1,TRBV28,TRBD2,CASSFWTSGGNNEQFF,TGTGCCAGCAGTTTTTGGACTAGCGGGGGGAACAATGAGCAGTTCTTC
many,15,TRBJ1-5,TRBV7-2,NA,CASSLVAGQNQPQHF,TGTGCCAGCAGCTTAGTAGCAGGGCAGAATCAGCCCCAGCATTTT
medium-sized,14,TRBJ2-7,TRBV5-1,TRBD1,CASSLTGTAYEQYF,TGCGCCAGCAGCCTAACCGGGACAGCCTACGAGCAGTACTTC
many,15,TRBJ1-5,TRBV4-3,NA,CASSKEATTGRPQHF,TGCGCCAGCAGCAAAGAGGCCACGACGGGACGGCCCCAGCATTTT
many,15,TRBJ2-2,TRBV19,TRBD1,CASIQQGPGTGELFF,TGTGCCAGTATCCAACAGGGGCCGGGCACCGGGGAGCTGTTTTTT
many,14,TRBJ2-1,TRBV5-5,TRBD1,CASSLWAGGREQFF,TGTGCCAGCAGCTTGTGGGCAGGGGGAAGGGAGCAGTTCTTC
many,13,TRBJ1-2,TRBV2,NA,CASRMDLNYGYTF,TGTGCCAGCAGGATGGACCTGAACTATGGCTACACCTTC
many,17,TRBJ2-7,TRBV24-1,TRBD1,CATSDSRGKTGGNEQYF,TGTGCCACCAGTGATTCCCGGGGAAAGACAGGGGGCAACGAGCAGTACTTC
many,16,TRBJ2-2,TRBV24-1,NA,CAIMTAEGSGTGELFF,TGTGCCATCATGACGGCGGAGGGTTCGGGCACCGGGGAGCTGTTTTTT
many,12,TRBJ2-5,TRBV7-8,NA,CASSLAPETQYF,TGTGCCAGCAGCTTAGCGCCTGAGACCCAGTACTTC